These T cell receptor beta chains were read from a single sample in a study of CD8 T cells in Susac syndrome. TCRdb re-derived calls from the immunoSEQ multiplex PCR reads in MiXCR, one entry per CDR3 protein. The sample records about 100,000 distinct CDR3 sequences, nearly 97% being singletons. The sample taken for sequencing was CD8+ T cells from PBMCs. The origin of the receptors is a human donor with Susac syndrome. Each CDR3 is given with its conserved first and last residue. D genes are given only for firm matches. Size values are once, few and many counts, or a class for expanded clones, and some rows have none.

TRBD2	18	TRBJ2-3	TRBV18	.	TGTGCCAGCTCATCTCGATGGACGATGAGGGAGGGCACCTATACGCAGTATTTT	CASSSRWTMREGTYTQYF
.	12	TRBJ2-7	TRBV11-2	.	TGTGCCAGCAGCTTAGGTAGCCACGAGCAGTACTTC	CASSLGSHEQYF
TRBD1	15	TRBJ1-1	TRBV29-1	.	TGCAGCGTCCTAAAACCGGACAGGGGATCAACTGAAGCTTTCTTT	CSVLKPDRGSTEAFF
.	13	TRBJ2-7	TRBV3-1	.	TGTGCCAGCAGCCCCCATGGAGGGAACGAGCAGTACTTC	CASSPHGGNEQYF
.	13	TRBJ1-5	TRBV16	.	TGTGCCAGCAGCCAAGGGACTAGTCAGCCCCAGCATTTT	CASSQGTSQPQHF
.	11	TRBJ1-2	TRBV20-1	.	TGCAGTGCTAGTATCCGGGCGGGCTACACCTTC	CSASIRAGYTF
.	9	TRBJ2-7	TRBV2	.	TGTGCCAGCGGCCCCCTCCTGTACTTC	CASGPLLYF
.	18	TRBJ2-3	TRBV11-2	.	TGTGCCAGCAGCTTAGATGCGGTATTTGGCGGATACACAGATACGCAGTATTTT	CASSLDAVFGGYTDTQYF
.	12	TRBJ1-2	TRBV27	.	TGTGCCAGCAGCACGGGAAACTATGGCTACACCTTC	CASSTGNYGYTF
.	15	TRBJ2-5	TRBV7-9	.	TGTGCCAGCAGTGCTCAGAGTCCTACCAGCGAGACCCAGTACTTC	CASSAQSPTSETQYF
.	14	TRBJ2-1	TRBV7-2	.	TGTGCCAGCAGCACGCTCGGGACGGGAAATGAGCAGTTCTTC	CASSTLGTGNEQFF
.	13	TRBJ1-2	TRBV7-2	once	TGTGCCAGCAGCCTCCGGACAGAGAAGGGCTACACCTTC	CASSLRTEKGYTF
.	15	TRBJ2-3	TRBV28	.	TGTGCCAGCAGCGTATACGGCGGGGCCACAGATACGCAGTATTTT	CASSVYGGATDTQYF
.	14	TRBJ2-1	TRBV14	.	TGTGCCAGCAGCCAGGCGGAGTCCTACAATGAGCAGTTCTTC	CASSQAESYNEQFF
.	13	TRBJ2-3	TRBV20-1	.	TGCAGTGCTGAGCGGGCCTACACAGATACGCAGTATTTT	CSAERAYTDTQYF
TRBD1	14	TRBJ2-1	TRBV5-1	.	TGCGCCAGCAGCTCTGAGGACAGGGCCGATGAGCAGTTCTTC	CASSSEDRADEQFF
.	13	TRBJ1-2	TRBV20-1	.	TGCAGTGCGAACCGTGTCAGGGAATCCGGCTACACCTTC	CSANRVRESGYTF
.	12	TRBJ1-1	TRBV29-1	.	TGCAGCGTTGGCTATGAGAACACTGAAGCTTTCTTT	CSVGYENTEAFF
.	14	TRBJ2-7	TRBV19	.	TGTGCCATTCACCGGCAGGGGAGTATTTACGAGCAGTACTTC	CAIHRQGSIYEQYF
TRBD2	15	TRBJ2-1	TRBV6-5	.	TGTGCCAGCAGTTATAGCGGGGGTTCCCCCAGTGAGCAGTTCTTC	CASSYSGGSPSEQFF
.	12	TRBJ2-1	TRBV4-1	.	TGCGCCAGCAGCCAAGGGGTAAATGAGCAGTTCTTC	CASSQGVNEQFF
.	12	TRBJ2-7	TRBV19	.	TGTGCCACCGGGGACATTCTGGACGAGCAGTACTTC	CATGDILDEQYF
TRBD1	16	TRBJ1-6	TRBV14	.	TGTGCCAGCAGCCCGTACGGACAGGGGGCATCTTCACCCCTCCACTTT	CASSPYGQGASSPLHF
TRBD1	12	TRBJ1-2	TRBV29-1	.	TGCAGCGTACTCCCAGGGGGTGTTGGCTACACCTTC	CSVLPGGVGYTF
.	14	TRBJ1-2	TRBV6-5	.	TGTGCCAGCAGACCCACCGGAGTACTTGGAGGCTACACCTTC	CASRPTGVLGGYTF
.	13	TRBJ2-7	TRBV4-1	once	TGCGCCAGCAGCACCCTCTATTCGTACGAGCAGTACTTC	CASSTLYSYEQYF
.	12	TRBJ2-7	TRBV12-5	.	TGTGCTAGTGGTCCCCCACATGGCGAGCAGTACTTC	CASGPPHGEQYF
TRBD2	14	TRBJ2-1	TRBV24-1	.	TGTGCCACCAGTGATTTGGGGACTAGCAATGAGCAGTTCTTC	CATSDLGTSNEQFF
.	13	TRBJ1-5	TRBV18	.	TGTGCCAGCTCAGTGACAGGAGATCAGCCCCAGCATTTT	CASSVTGDQPQHF
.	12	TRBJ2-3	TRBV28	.	TGTGCCAGCAGCAGGGCCGTGGATACGCAGTATTTT	CASSRAVDTQYF
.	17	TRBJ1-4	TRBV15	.	TGTGCCACCAGCAGAGCTGACCGCACCCCAACTAATGAAAAACTGTTTTTT	CATSRADRTPTNEKLFF
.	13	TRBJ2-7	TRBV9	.	TGTGCCAGCGACCCCATGGGCGGTTACGAGCAGTACTTC	CASDPMGGYEQYF
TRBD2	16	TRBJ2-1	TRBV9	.	TGTGCCAGCAGCGCAAGCCAGGGAGGGCCTCGGGATGAGCAGTTCTTC	CASSASQGGPRDEQFF
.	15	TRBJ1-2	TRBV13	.	TGTGCCAGCAGCTTATGGGGCACCCCTAACTATGGCTACACCTTC	CASSLWGTPNYGYTF
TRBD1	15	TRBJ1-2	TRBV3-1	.	TGTGCCAGCAGCCGTTATGAACAGGGGGACTATGGCTACACCTTC	CASSRYEQGDYGYTF
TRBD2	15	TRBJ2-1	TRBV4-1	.	TGCGCCAGCAGCCAAGGGGGGAGGGGCTACAATGAGCAGTTCTTC	CASSQGGRGYNEQFF
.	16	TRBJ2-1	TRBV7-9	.	TGTGCCAGCAGCCATCCCGAGGGGTTTTGGTACAATGAGCAGTTCTTC	CASSHPEGFWYNEQFF
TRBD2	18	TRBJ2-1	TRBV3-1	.	TGTGCCAGCAGCCAATCGGGGCTAGCGGGAGGGCCAGTCAATGAGCAGTTCTTC	CASSQSGLAGGPVNEQFF
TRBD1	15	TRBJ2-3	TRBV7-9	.	TGTGCCAGCAGCTCAAGGGACAGGGTCACAGATACGCAGTATTTT	CASSSRDRVTDTQYF
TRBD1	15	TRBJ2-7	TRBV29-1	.	TGCAGCGTGGGGGGGACAGGGGGCCTCTCCTACGAGCAGTACTTC	CSVGGTGGLSYEQYF
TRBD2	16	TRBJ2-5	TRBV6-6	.	TGTGCCAGCAGCCAACTCGGTGCGGGAGGGACAGAGACCCAGTACTTC	CASSQLGAGGTETQYF
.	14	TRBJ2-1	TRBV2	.	TGTGCCACCTTTGAGGGGAGGTCCTACAATGAGCAGTTCTTC	CATFEGRSYNEQFF
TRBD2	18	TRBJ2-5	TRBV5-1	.	TGCGCCAGCAGCTCGCCTAGACTAGCGGGGCTTCGGTGGGAGACCCAGTACTTC	CASSSPRLAGLRWETQYF
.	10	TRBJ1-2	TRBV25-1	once	TGTGCCAGCTACTCCTATGGCTACACCTTC	CASYSYGYTF
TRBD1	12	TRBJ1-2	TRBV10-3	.	TGTGCCACCCAAGACAGGGTCGATGGCTACACCTTC	CATQDRVDGYTF
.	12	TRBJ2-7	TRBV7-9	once	TGTGCCAGCAGCTCCGTAAACTACGAGCAGTACTTC	CASSSVNYEQYF
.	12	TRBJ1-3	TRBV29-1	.	TGCGGGGGTTTGTTTGCAGGAAACACCATATATTTT	CGGLFAGNTIYF
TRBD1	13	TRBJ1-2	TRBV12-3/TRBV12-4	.	TGTGCCAGCACCACCGGGACAGAAGAAAGAGGAACCTTC	CASTTGTEERGTF
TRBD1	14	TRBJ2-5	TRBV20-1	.	TGCAGTCCCACTGACAGGGGGCATGGGGAGACCCAGTACTTC	CSPTDRGHGETQYF
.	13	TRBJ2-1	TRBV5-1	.	TGCGCCAGCAGCTTCGGTAGGAACGACGAGCAGTTCTTC	CASSFGRNDEQFF
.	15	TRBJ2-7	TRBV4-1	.	TGCGCCAGCAGCCAAGAAAGCGGGCTAGCCTACGAGCAGTACTTC	CASSQESGLAYEQYF
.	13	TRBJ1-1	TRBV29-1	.	TGCAGCGTTGAAGATGGGCGGGTAACTGAAGCTTTCTTT	CSVEDGRVTEAFF
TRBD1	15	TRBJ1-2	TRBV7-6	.	TGTGCCAGCAGCCTCGGACAGGGACAGAGAAATGGCTACACCTTC	CASSLGQGQRNGYTF
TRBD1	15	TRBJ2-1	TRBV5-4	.	TGTGCCAGCAGCCCTGGGACAGCCAACTACAATGAGCAGTTCTTC	CASSPGTANYNEQFF
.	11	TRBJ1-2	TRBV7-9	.	TGTGCCAACGAGGTTAACTATGGCTACACCTTC	CANEVNYGYTF
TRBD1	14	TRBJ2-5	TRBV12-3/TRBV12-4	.	TGTGCCAGCAGCACCGGGACAGCCCAAGAGACCCAGTACTTC	CASSTGTAQETQYF
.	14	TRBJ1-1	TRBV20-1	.	TGCAGTGCTAGAGGCCGAGTATATACGTCTGAAGCTTTCTTT	CSARGRVYTSEAFF
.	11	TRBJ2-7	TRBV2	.	TGTGCCAGTGACAGTGGGTACGAGCAGTACTTC	CASDSGYEQYF